These 27 T cell receptor beta chains share one sample of origin, sequenced in a study of shared clonotypes between healthy human individuals. Generated by immunoSEQ multiplex PCR, the TCRdb table keeps only in-frame clones and is missing some. The table records about 2.2 million clones, 93% of them present only once. As defined, naive CD8 cells were CD45RO-negative and positively selected for CCR7, with terminally differentiated effector memory CD45RA+ cells excluded. The sequenced sample consisted of naive CD8+ T cells from PBMCs. The receptors shown here come from a man aged 18 to 30 in good health. Some clones in this sample may be carry-over from other donors' samples.

The V gene is TRBV7-3, the J gene TRBJ2-3; TRBD2 agrees at 7 bases. Germline CDR1 and CDR2: SGHTA and FQGTGA. This CDR3 region has 13 residues. After removal of 2 bases from V and 7 bases from J, the junction contained 3 bases not matched to a gene. The CDR3 region has the DNA TGTGCCAGCAGCTTATTCGGGAGGAATACGCAGTATTTT. Residues: CASSLFGRNTQYF.

This chain connects TRBV7-9 to TRBJ1-2; 9 nucleotides align to TRBD1. The CDR3 sequence is 16 residues long. Trimming cost V 6 bases and J 0 bases; bases outside gene matches: 8. Germline CDR1 reads SEHNR; CDR2 reads FQNEAQ (reference sequence). CDR3: CASRSGTGSANYGYTF. In DNA, the CDR3 is TGTGCCAGCAGGTCCGGGACAGGGTCTGCTAACTATGGCTACACCTTC.

As regards this clone: The sample has other DNA sequences that encode this CDR3 too. The CDR3 DNA sequence: TGTGCCAGCAGCGAACAGGGTTCCAATCAGCCCCAGCATTTT. Protein sequence: CASSEQGSNQPQHF. The chain combines TRBV27 with TRBJ1-5; D is possibly TRBD1 (6 bases). CDR3 length equals 14 residues. V gave up 6 bases and J gave up 3 bases, with 12 bases separating them. Germline V CDR1 and CDR2: MNHEY, SMNVEV (reference sequence).

The chain employs TRBV7-6 and TRBJ2-1; weak D call: TRBD1 (6 bases). The CDR3 is 17 residues long. Germline V gives CDR1 SGHVS, CDR2 FNYEAQ. The germline V and J ends were trimmed by 4 bases and 1 base, with 17 bases remaining between them. The DNA of the CDR3 is TGTGCCAGCAGCTCCCGTTGGAAGGGGGATTCCTACAATGAGCAGTTCTTC. This sequence encodes CASSSRWKGDSYNEQFF.

V usage is TRBV7-9 and J usage is TRBJ2-3, with D perhaps given as TRBD1 or TRBD2 (6 bases each). Deletions cut 1 base from V and 3 bases from J, with 14 bases between. This CDR3 is built from 16 residues. Germline values: CDR1 SEHNR, CDR2 FQNEAQ (reference sequence). The CDR3, as DNA: TGTGCCAGCAGCTTAGAGGGGGTGGAGGGAACAGATACGCAGTATTTT. As protein: CASSLEGVEGTDTQYF.

With respect to this clone: Different DNA sequences within this sample yield the same CDR3. This chain uses TRBV11-2 with TRBJ1-2, with TRBD1 matching 8 bases. Per the germline V gene, CDR1 is SGHAT and CDR2 is FQNNGV. V lost 4 bases and J lost 2; bases outside the gene matches: 6. This CDR3 is 15 amino acids long. The CDR3 protein is CASSSRTGKNYGYTF. DNA of the CDR3: TGTGCCAGCAGCTCGAGGACAGGGAAAAACTATGGCTACACCTTC.

J is TRBJ2-5 and V is TRBV6-5; 7 bases fit TRBD1. There are 15 residues in the CDR3. CDR1 is MNHEY, CDR2 SVGAGI, per germline. The V segment lost 0 bases and the J segment 7 bases; nucleotides outside the gene matches: 8. CDR3 sequence (DNA): TGTGCCAGCAGTTACTCGGAATCGAGGGGGCGGACCCAGTACTTC. The encoded protein is CASSYSESRGRTQYF.

The chain links TRBV30 to TRBJ1-2; the D is unclear. The V end was cut by 0 bases, the J end by 14 bases, with 16 bases between. Germline assignment: CDR1 GTSNPN and CDR2 SVGIG (reference sequence). This CDR3 has 12 residues. CDR3 in DNA: TGTGCCTGGAGTGTGATTTTGGCGCCAGGAACCTTC. Its protein is CAWSVILAPGTF. Full variable domain (missing parts from reference TRBV30 and TRBJ1-2): SQTIHQWPATLVQPVGSPLSLECTVEGTSNPNLYWYRQAAGRGLQLLFYSVGIGQISSEVPQNLSASRPQDRQFILSSKKLLLSDSGFYLCAWSVILAPGTFGSGTRLTVV.

The chain carries TRBV28 and TRBJ2-5; no definite D call. V lost 1 base and J lost 1, with 13 bases in between. The CDR3 length is 16 residues. CDR1 MDHEN and CDR2 SYDVKM come from the germline V gene. The CDR3 nucleotides are TGTGCCAGCAGTTTATATACGACTGAAACCCAAGAGACCCAGTACTTC. Its protein product is CASSLYTTETQETQYF.

The J gene is TRBJ1-1, the V gene TRBV19; 10 nucleotides align to TRBD1. Trimming took 6 bases from V and 4 from J; bases not matched to a gene: 14. The CDR3 is 17 amino acids. CDR1 is LNHDA, CDR2 SQIVND, per germline (reference sequence). CDR3 sequence (DNA): TGTGCCAGTAGCAGACAGGGGGCACTGCTAGAGGGCACTGAAGCTTTCTTT. Its protein product is CASSRQGALLEGTEAFF.

The V gene is TRBV23-1, the J gene TRBJ1-1; possible D gene TRBD1, 5 bases. TRBV23-1 is an ORF for which the function is uncertain. The CDR3 extends over 15 amino acids. Trimming took 9 bases from V and 0 from J, leaving 17 bases between them. Written as DNA, the CDR3 is TGCGCCAGGAACTATTTGACAGTCATGAACACTGAAGCTTTCTTT. It encodes CARNYLTVMNTEAFF.

The V gene is TRBV30, the J gene TRBJ2-3, with TRBD2 matching 7 bases. V dropped 3 bases and J dropped 2; count of bases not matched to a gene: 2. This CDR3 is built from 13 residues. CDR1 is GTSNPN, CDR2 SVGIG, per germline (reference sequence). CDR3 bases: TGTGCCTGGAGGCTAGCGGACACAGATACGCAGTATTTT. This sequence encodes CAWRLADTDTQYF.

This chain links TRBV7-9 with TRBJ2-7; TRBD2 agrees at 10 bases. The trim removed 6 bases at V and 7 bases at J, leaving 12 bases unmatched. The CDR3 sequence is 15 residues long. The germline CDR1 and CDR2 sequences are SEHNR and FQNEAQ (reference sequence). The CDR3 bases are TGTGCCAGCAGTCGTTTAGCGGGAGGTGGAGAAGAGCAGTACTTC. Translating gives CASSRLAGGGEEQYF.

This chain's CDR3 is CASSLDRGRPGNTIYF. The CDR3, as DNA: TGTGCCAGCAGCTTGGATAGGGGGCGACCTGGAAACACCATATATTTT. The gene calls are TRBV5-6 and TRBJ1-3; TRBD1 aligns across 7 bases. V shed 0 bases, J shed 2 bases, and the junction held 5 bases outside the gene matches. The CDR3 runs 16 residues. The V gene's germline CDR1 is SGHDT and CDR2 YYEEEE.

As concerns this clone: Within the sample, other DNA sequences also encode this same CDR3. The chain links TRBV6-5 to TRBJ2-7; 12 bases fit TRBD2. The CDR3 has 15 residues. Germline CDR1 reads MNHEY; CDR2 reads SVGAGI. V dropped 6 bases and J dropped 3; count of bases not matched to a gene: 6. The CDR3 spells CASSQLAGGSYEQYF. CDR3 coding DNA: TGTGCCAGCAGCCAACTAGCGGGAGGAAGCTACGAGCAGTACTTC.

The sample holds a few counts of this clone. This sequence joins TRBV19 and TRBJ1-2; D not resolved. V was trimmed by 4 bases and J by 7 bases, leaving 7 bases between them. From germline, CDR1 is LNHDA and CDR2 SQIVND (reference sequence). This CDR3 spans 11 amino acids. CDR3 region: CASSTPRGYTF. The CDR3 region has the DNA TGTGCCAGTAGTACCCCGCGTGGCTACACCTTC.

In this sample, this clone turned up once. The V and J genes are TRBV4-1 and TRBJ2-1, with 10 bases matching TRBD2. With V trimmed by 7 bases and J by 8 bases, 11 bases remained unmatched. Looked up from germline, CDR1 is MGHRA and CDR2 is YSYEKL. The CDR3 extends over 15 amino acids. The CDR3 region is CASKPGLAGVDEQFF. The DNA for the CDR3 is TGCGCCAGCAAACCCGGGCTAGCGGGAGTCGATGAGCAGTTCTTC.

As concerns this clone: The sample contains more than one DNA sequence encoding this CDR3. This chain connects TRBV28 to TRBJ1-4; D uncertain. Trimming took 8 bases from V and 0 from J, leaving 10 bases between them. This CDR3 spans 14 amino acids. Germline assignment: CDR1 MDHEN and CDR2 SYDVKM. The CDR3 sequence: CASSRVATNEKLFF. The CDR3 region has the DNA TGTGCCAGCTCGAGAGTTGCAACTAATGAAAAACTGTTTTTT. Full variable domain (remainder filled in from reference TRBV28 and TRBJ1-4): DVKVTQSSRYLVKRTGEKVFLECVQDMDHENMFWYRQDPGLGLRLIYFSYDVKMKEKGDIPEGYSVSREKKERFSLILESASTNQTSMYLCASSRVATNEKLFFGSGTQLSVL.

The gene calls are TRBV5-4 and TRBJ2-2, with 12 positions matching TRBD1. The trim removed 2 bases at V and 9 bases at J, leaving 5 bases unmatched. CDR1 is SGHNT, CDR2 YYREEE, per germline (reference sequence). CDR3 length: 15 residues. CDR3 loop: CASSFGTGGSRELFF. CDR3 coding DNA: TGTGCCAGCAGCTTCGGGACAGGGGGCTCACGGGAGCTGTTTTTT.

The J gene is TRBJ1-2, the V gene TRBV9; tentatively, D is TRBD1 (6 bases). With 2 bases removed from V and 4 bases from J, the gap between germline ends came to 15 bases. This CDR3 is built from 15 residues. Germline lookup yields CDR1 SGDLS and CDR2 YYNGEE. The CDR3 DNA is TGTGCCAGCAGCGTCACGGACGGACAGCTCTATGGCTACACCTTC. It encodes CASSVTDGQLYGYTF.

The J gene is TRBJ1-1, the V gene TRBV28; D call uncertain. Between the trimmed V and J ends, which lost 7 bases and 1 base, there was a span of 10 bases. The length of the CDR3 is 13 residues. The germline V gene has CDR1 MDHEN and CDR2 SYDVKM. CDR3 in amino acids: CASTVEGNTEAFF. CDR3 DNA: TGTGCCAGCACGGTAGAGGGGAACACTGAAGCTTTCTTT.

The chain combines TRBV7-9 with TRBJ1-3; no reliable D call. Germline V CDR1 and CDR2: SEHNR, FQNEAQ (reference sequence). The CDR3 sequence is 11 residues long. Trimming stripped 1 base from V and 7 bases from J, with 2 bases between. This chain's CDR3 is CASSLVNTIYF. The CDR3 nucleotides are TGTGCCAGCAGCTTAGTCAACACCATATATTTT.

The rearrangement links TRBV19 to TRBJ2-7; D remains unclear. Trimming shortened V by 4 bases and J by 3 bases, and 10 bases separated the two germline ends. The CDR3 extends over 13 amino acids. The germline CDR1 and CDR2 sequences are LNHDA and SQIVND (reference sequence). The CDR3 bases are TGTGCCAGTAGTACCGGACCCGACTACGAGCAGTACTTC. Translation gives CASSTGPDYEQYF.

Only one count was recorded for this clone. This sequence joins TRBV28 and TRBJ1-1, with D tentatively TRBD1 (6 bases). The CDR3 covers 14 residues. V lost 5 bases to trimming and J lost 4 bases, with 14 bases between them. The germline CDR1 and CDR2 sequences are MDHEN and SYDVKM. The CDR3 region has the DNA TGTGCCAGCAGTATCAGACAGGAAATCACTGAAGCTTTCTTT. Translation gives CASSIRQEITEAFF.

This rearrangement joins TRBV7-9 to TRBJ2-3; 7 nucleotides line up with TRBD2. CDR1 is SEHNR, CDR2 FQNEAQ, per germline (reference sequence). The length of the CDR3 is 17 residues. Trimming removed 0 bases from V and 1 base from J; junction bases left unmatched: 7. CDR3: CASSLAGTIEGTDTQYF. The DNA of the CDR3 is TGTGCCAGCAGCTTAGCCGGGACTATCGAAGGCACAGATACGCAGTATTTT.

This clone was seen just once. The chain is built from TRBV18 and TRBJ1-2; 7 bases line up with TRBD1. Losses at the gene ends were 3 bases for V and 2 bases for J; bases not matched to a gene: 15. Germline-derived CDR1 and CDR2 are KGHSH and LQKENI. This CDR3 has 18 amino acids. The CDR3 DNA reads TGTGCCAGCTCACCGCCCCGGTTACCCGGGACAGAAAACTATGGCTACACCTTC. It is translated as CASSPPRLPGTENYGYTF.

The chain is built from TRBV20-1 and TRBJ1-4; D uncertain. The CDR3 has 10 amino acids. Trimming cost V 7 bases and J 3 bases, with 3 bases left between them. Germline CDR1 DFQATT, CDR2 SNEGSKA (reference sequence). CDR3 region: CSGPNEKLFF. The CDR3, as DNA: TGCAGTGGACCTAATGAAAAACTGTTTTTT.